This T cell receptor beta chain derives from a study of blood T cell repertoires in COVID-19. On the study more broadly: The study drew acute and convalescent COVID-19 samples from the United States, Italy and Spain. PBMCs, B-cell-depleted T cells, or T cells were the source of the cDNA or gDNA that made up the material.

Enrolment of Seattle patients took place during active infection, and they were followed longitudinally. Original data processing: The authors estimated nucleated cell counts from reference gene primer amplification. The repertoire was sequenced with immunoSEQ multiplex PCR; TCRdb's copy has only in-frame clones and lacks some. V and J calls and clone size come straight from that table; D and trimming were deduced from the DNA. Found here are some 290,000 clones, 85% to 90% of them singletons; the top ten hold 0.8% to 1.3%. The CDR3 has 14 amino acids. The V end was cut by 4 bases, the J end by 7 bases, with 14 bases between. Germline V gives CDR1 LNHDA, CDR2 SQIVND (reference sequence).

Source material: peripheral blood. The chain carries TRBV19 and TRBJ1-5, with D perhaps TRBD1 (5 bases). The clonotype originates from a woman in her 40s with COVID-19, enrolled during active disease. CDR3 bases: TGTGCCAGTAGTACTCTGGACACTTTACAGCCCCAGCATTTT. This sequence encodes CASSTLDTLQPQHF.